What follows is one T cell receptor (beta chain) and its context. The data were taken from a study of shared clonotypes between healthy human individuals. This CDR3 region has 15 residues. Germline-derived CDR1 and CDR2 are SGDLS and YYNGEE. V gave up 0 bases and J gave up 7 bases, with 14 bases separating them. Produced via immunoSEQ multiplex PCR; TCRdb's table is partial and in-frame only. This sample has about 460,000 clones, with more than 70% found just once. This receptor was taken from a woman aged 40-49 years in good health. Some clones in this sample may be carry-over from other donors' samples. Material for sequencing was PBMCs. V usage is TRBV9 and J usage is TRBJ2-1; a possible D gene is TRBD2 (5 bases). The CDR3 loop reads CASSVVSGTRNEQFF. CDR3 nucleotide sequence: TGTGCCAGCAGCGTAGTTTCGGGAACCCGTAATGAGCAGTTCTTC.